The 5 T cell receptor beta chains given below trace back to one sample, sequenced in a study of PD-1 blockade in classical Hodgkin lymphoma. Data came from immunoSEQ multiplex PCR; TCRdb stores just in-frame clones and leaves some out. Of 75,000 to 95,000 clones in the sample, 65% to 85% were seen once. Sample time point: cycle 4 day 1 (C4D1), after five to seven weeks of nivolumab. Each patient relapsed following autologous stem cell transplantation, and prior brentuximab vedotin exposure differed. The material sequenced was peripheral blood mononuclear cells (PBMCs), taken before the fourth cycle of nivolumab. The receptors stem from a human donor with classical Hodgkin lymphoma.

This sequence joins TRBV5-1 and TRBJ2-3; 8 nucleotides agree with TRBD2. Germline V gives CDR1 SGHRS, CDR2 YFSETQ. V dropped 2 bases and J dropped 0; count of bases not matched to a gene: 2. The CDR3 length is 15 residues. CDR3 amino acids: CASSLAGASTDTQYF. The CDR3, as DNA: TGCGCCAGCAGCTTAGCGGGAGCCAGCACAGATACGCAGTATTTT.

This chain joins TRBV5-1 and TRBJ2-3; D tentatively fits TRBD1 or TRBD2 (5 bases each). There are 16 residues in the CDR3. Germline-derived CDR1 and CDR2 are SGHRS and YFSETQ. Trimming removed 4 bases at V and 1 base at J, with 16 bases between. CDR3 sequence reads: CASSIGAGVGTDTQYF. The CDR3 DNA sequence: TGCGCCAGCAGCATCGGGGCCGGGGTCGGCACAGATACGCAGTATTTT.

This clone came up once. The V gene is TRBV15, the J gene TRBJ2-7, with TRBD1 matching over 8 bases. V trimming: 5 bases; J trimming: 1 base; junction bases outside the gene matches: 7. Looked up from germline, CDR1 is LNHNV and CDR2 is YYDKDF (reference sequence). The CDR3 is 15 amino acids. The CDR3 loop reads CATSRWTGSSYEQYF. CDR3 nucleotides: TGTGCCACCAGCCGCTGGACAGGGAGTTCCTACGAGCAGTACTTC.

CDR3 DNA sequence: TGTGCCATCAGTGACCAGGGCTTGGGGGAAAAACTGTTTTTT. Translating it yields CAISDQGLGEKLFF. The genes are TRBV10-3 and TRBJ1-4; weak D call: TRBD1 (5 bases). V was pared by 3 bases and J by 8 bases, with 13 bases between. Germline V CDR1 and CDR2: ENHRY, SYGVKD. This CDR3 comprises 14 residues.

V and J are TRBV7-9 and TRBJ1-1; 8 nucleotides match TRBD1. Unmatched junction bases numbered 3, after V lost 3 bases and J lost 0 bases. This CDR3 is built from 15 residues. Germline V CDR1 and CDR2: SEHNR, FQNEAQ (reference sequence). CDR3 in amino acids: CASSFLQGVNTEAFF. The CDR3, as DNA: TGTGCCAGCAGCTTCCTACAGGGGGTGAACACTGAAGCTTTCTTT.